Listed here are 22 T cell receptor beta chains from one sample, sequenced in a study of molecular identifiers for immune sequencing clone quantification. TCRdb independently ran MiXCR on the PCR reads; one entry per CDR3 protein. This sample has 90,000 or so distinct CDR3 sequences; around 25% occur once, and the top ten carry approximately 0.8%. The sequencing sample was made of naive CD8+ T cells from blood, with Jurkat cell RNA spiked in. Subset here: FACS-sorted CD8+CD4-CCR7+CD45RA+ naive T cells. The receptor source for this set is a human donor in good health. Some libraries in this study had Jurkat cell RNA spiked in.

J is TRBJ1-1 and V is TRBV4-3; D is ambiguous. The CDR3 spans 15 residues. Trimming took off 0 bases at V and 0 bases at J, with 8 bases between the two ends. The germline gives CDR1 LGHNA, CDR2 YSLEER. CDR3 sequence reads: CASSQDRKMNTEAFF. CDR3 DNA: TGCGCCAGCAGCCAAGACCGGAAGATGAACACTGAAGCTTTCTTT.

This chain joins TRBV5-4 and TRBJ2-5; tentatively, D is TRBD2 (5 bases). CDR3 length: 13 residues. With 4 bases removed from V and 5 bases from J, the gap between germline ends came to 12 bases. Germline CDR1 and CDR2: SGHNT and YYREEE (reference sequence). The DNA of the CDR3 is TGTGCCAGCAGCGTTCTACCGGGGGAGACCCAGTACTTC. It encodes CASSVLPGETQYF.

V and J are TRBV13 and TRBJ2-5, with a tentative D call TRBD2 (5 bases). The ends were cut back, 0 bases at V and 1 base at J, with 12 bases in the middle. Per the germline V gene, CDR1 is PRHDT and CDR2 is FYEKMQ (reference sequence). The CDR3 covers 16 residues. CDR3 amino acids: CASSLGAGTIQETQYF. As DNA, the CDR3 is TGTGCCAGCAGCTTAGGGGCGGGCACGATCCAAGAGACCCAGTACTTC. The full variable domain, its missing parts supplied by reference TRBV13 and TRBJ2-5, is AAGVIQSPRHLIKEKRETATLKCYPIPRHDTVYWYQQGPGQDPQFLISFYEKMQSDKGSIPDRFSAQQFSDYHSELNMSSLELGDSALYFCASSLGAGTIQETQYFGPGTRLLVL.

On this clonotype: This may come from a read error, since a much larger clone is one base off. The J gene is TRBJ2-4, the V gene TRBV3-1; the D gene is possibly TRBD2 (6 bases). The CDR3 extends over 14 amino acids. CDR1 LGHDT and CDR2 YNNKEL come from the germline V gene (reference sequence). The CDR3 coding sequence is TGTGCCAGCAGCCAAGAACTAGCCAAAAGCATTCAGTACTTC. This encodes CASSQELAKSIQYF.

This clonotype was picked up a small number of times. The junction differs from germline at one of its ends, possibly a read error. The CDR3 sequence: CASGYGAGVQPQHF. CDR3 in DNA: TGTGCCAGCGGTTATGGGGCAGGGGTTCAGCCCCAGCATTTT. The J gene is TRBJ1-5, the V gene TRBV6-5; maybe TRBD1 (6 bases). This CDR3 is 14 amino acids long. Germline CDR1 is MNHEY and CDR2 is SVGAGI.

This clonotype was observed at least ten times. This chain links TRBV28 with TRBJ1-2; the match to TRBD1 covers 8 bases. This CDR3 contains 13 residues. V shed 6 bases and J 3 bases; nucleotides not matched to a gene: 3. Looked up from germline, CDR1 is MDHEN and CDR2 is SYDVKM. CDR3 DNA sequence: TGTGCCAGCAGCGTGACAGGGGACTATGGCTACACCTTC. It codes for CASSVTGDYGYTF.

This chain joins TRBV4-1 and TRBJ2-1, with D hard to call. V dropped 4 bases and J dropped 7 bases, with 5 bases sitting between them. The CDR3 is made up of 11 amino acids. Germline V lookup: CDR1 MGHRA, CDR2 YSYEKL. The CDR3: CASSLANEQFF. CDR3 nucleotide sequence: TGCGCCAGCAGCCTGGCGAATGAGCAGTTCTTC.

In its sample, this clonotype was seen once. A read error may account for a junction end that differs from germline. The chain uses TRBV19 and TRBJ2-7; 10 bases agree with TRBD1. This CDR3 comprises 15 residues. Per the germline V gene, CDR1 is LNHDA and CDR2 is SQIVND (reference sequence). As DNA, the CDR3 is TGTGCCAGTGGTATTGGGACAGGGGTTTCCTACGAGCAGTACTTC. This translates into CASGIGTGVSYEQYF.

Comment on this clonotype: Just one base apart from a much larger clone, this may be a read error. This chain joins TRBV20-1 and TRBJ2-7, with a tentative D call TRBD1 (6 bases). The CDR3 contains 13 residues. Trimming removed 6 bases at V and 0 bases at J, with 12 bases between. Per the germline V gene, CDR1 is DFQATT and CDR2 is SNEGSKA (reference sequence). As DNA, the CDR3 is TGCAGTGCCTGGGACACCAGCTCCTACGAGCAGTACTTC. Translated, it gives CSAWDTSSYEQYF.

This clonotype was counted at least ten times. The chain combines TRBV29-1 with TRBJ2-5; D is possibly TRBD2 (6 bases). The CDR3 is made up of 13 amino acids. The V and J ends lost 3 bases and 5 bases respectively, with 13 bases between them. Germline assignment: CDR1 SQVTM and CDR2 ANQGSEA. CDR3 coding DNA: TGCAGCGTTGAGGGGGGACCCCCGGAGACCCAGTACTTC. Residues: CSVEGGPPETQYF.

Regarding this clonotype: A much larger clonotype is one base distant, so this may be a read error. This rearrangement joins TRBV5-3 to TRBJ2-5; D is unresolved. TRBV5-3 is an ORF, with its function uncertain. The length of the CDR3 is 12 residues. CDR3 in DNA: TGTGGCAGCTCCTCCGACCCCGACACCCAGTACTTT. It codes for CGSSSDPDTQYF.

A remark on this clonotype: A much larger clone differs by one base, so this may be a read error. This chain joins TRBV11-2 and TRBJ1-1, with no clear D. The CDR3 extends over 13 amino acids. V was trimmed by 5 bases and J by 4 bases, leaving 11 bases between them. Per the germline V gene, CDR1 is SGHAT and CDR2 is FQNNGV. CDR3 protein: CASSPPGTTEAFF. In DNA, the CDR3 is TGTGCCAGCAGCCCCCCCGGTACCACTGAAGCTTTCTTT.

A few counts support this clonotype. Compared with germline, one end of the junction differs, possibly owing to a read error. V gene TRBV20-1 combines with J gene TRBJ1-5; D might be TRBD1 (6 bases). This CDR3 is 15 amino acids long. Germline V gene lookup returns CDR1 DFQATT and CDR2 SNEGSKA (reference sequence). CDR3 sequence reads: CSAGEAGTTNQPQHF. CDR3 bases: TGCAGTGCTGGAGAAGCCGGGACAACAAATCAGCCCCAGCATTTT.

There are a few counts of this clonotype. This chain uses TRBV27 with TRBJ2-2; 9 positions agree with TRBD1. This CDR3 has 16 amino acids. The germline CDR1 and CDR2 sequences are MNHEY and SMNVEV (reference sequence). The J segment lost 5 bases and the V segment lost 5 bases, leaving 9 bases of the junction unmatched. In DNA, the CDR3 is TGTGCCAGCAGTCAAAGACAGGGGGTCGCAACCGGGGAGCTGTTTTTT. Translation: CASSQRQGVATGELFF.

As to this clonotype: An end of the junction differs from the germline gene, which may be a read error. The V and J genes are TRBV6-2 or TRBV6-3 and TRBJ2-3; TRBD2 matches 7 bases. From germline, CDR1 is MNHEY and CDR2 SVGEGT. This CDR3 region has 18 residues. Here the CDR3 reads CASSYSELRVTSPDTQYF. CDR3 DNA sequence: TGTGCTAGCAGTTACTCCGAATTGCGCGTGACTAGCCCCGATACGCAGTATTTT.

This clonotype has ten or more counts. Written as DNA, the CDR3 is TGTGCCAGCAGCTTAGGGCAGCTCTCCTACAATGAGCAGTTCTTC. Translating it yields CASSLGQLSYNEQFF. The rearrangement joins TRBV7-2 to TRBJ2-1; D unresolved. V dropped 1 base and J dropped 0 bases, with 7 bases sitting between them. Germline loops: CDR1 SGHTA, CDR2 FQGNSA. This CDR3 comprises 15 residues.

This clonotype was found a few times. V usage is TRBV27 and J usage is TRBJ2-1; tentative D call: TRBD1 (6 bases). Germline V CDR1 and CDR2: MNHEY, SMNVEV (reference sequence). The CDR3 has 13 residues. Deletions cut 6 bases from V and 4 bases from J, with 10 bases between. CDR3 amino acids: CASSGQQYNEQFF. The CDR3 nucleotides read TGTGCCAGCAGCGGACAGCAGTACAATGAGCAGTTCTTC.

This clonotype was seen at least ten times. This chain connects TRBV27 to TRBJ2-7, with unresolved D. Germline V gene data show CDR1 as MNHEY and CDR2 as SMNVEV (reference sequence). CDR3 size: 15 residues. V shed 3 bases and J shed 3 bases, with 15 bases lying between them. In nucleotides, the CDR3 is TGTGCCAGCAGTTTCAGTTCGCCGCCACGCTACGAGCAGTACTTC. Translated: CASSFSSPPRYEQYF.

The V and J genes are TRBV3-1 and TRBJ2-7, with no clear D. Germline-derived CDR1 and CDR2 are LGHDT and YNNKEL (reference sequence). V lost 1 base and J lost 2, with 9 bases in between. The CDR3 is 14 residues long. CDR3 in DNA: TGTGCCAGCAGCCAAGCCGGCCAGACCTACGAGCAGTACTTC. Translating it yields CASSQAGQTYEQYF.

The chain links TRBV19 to TRBJ1-1; no clear D gene. This CDR3 has 12 amino acids. Germline assignment: CDR1 LNHDA and CDR2 SQIVND (reference sequence). The ends were cut back, 5 bases at V and 1 base at J, with 5 bases in the middle. CDR3 coding DNA: TGTGCCAGTAGTTTTTCGAACACTGAAGCTTTCTTT. Translating gives CASSFSNTEAFF.

Concerning this clonotype: A much larger clone sits a single nucleotide away, making a read error possible. This rearrangement joins TRBV29-1 to TRBJ2-2; the D gene is possibly TRBD2 (5 bases). This CDR3 has 17 residues. CDR1 SQVTM and CDR2 ANQGSEA come from the germline V gene. The CDR3 region has the DNA TGCAGCTTCAAAAAGGTCCTCGGGGAGAAGAGAACCGGGGAGCTGTTGTTT. Protein product: CSFKKVLGEKRTGELLF.

A word on this clonotype: One base away lies a much larger clone, so this may be a sequencing read error. The rearrangement uses TRBV27 and TRBJ2-1, with 7 bases that match TRBD2. The CDR3 contains 16 residues. Germline assignment: CDR1 MNHEY and CDR2 SMNVEV (reference sequence). The CDR3 coding sequence is TGTGCCAGCAGTTTATTAGGGAGGGCCTCCTACAATGAGCAGCTCTTC. Translating gives CASSLLGRASYNEQLF.